The sequence of this T cell receptor (beta chain) was determined in a study of lymphopenia after photon versus proton radiotherapy. On this clone itself: No antigen is known for it.

Germline loops: CDR1 SGHRS, CDR2 YFSETQ. The CDR3 is made up of 14 amino acids. Trimming cost V 0 bases and J 5 bases, with 6 bases left between them. Sequenced by immunoSEQ multiplex PCR; TCRdb stores in-frame clones only, minus some. The table has about 50,000 clones, about 92% seen once. Study results and limitations: Relative stability marked proton patients; photon patients lost diversity and naive cells. After lymphocyte nadir, photon-treated repertoires showed oligoclonal expansion, especially CD8+ Temra. Only patients who died were analyzed for survival; proton advantage is unproven. Post-nadir TCR diversity decline inversely tracked overall survival among those who died.

The chain carries TRBV5-1 and TRBJ1-6; D is ambiguous. This sequence originates from a woman aged 40 to 50 with cholangiocarcinoma. The sample was peripheral blood, taken from a patient treated with photon-based radiotherapy. The CDR3 sequence is CASSLEGDNSPLHF. Here the CDR3 DNA reads TGCGCCAGCAGCTTGGAGGGAGATAATTCACCCCTCCACTTT.